The clone carrying this T cell receptor beta chain has just one count. The data were taken from a study of blood T cell repertoires in COVID-19. Study-wide background: From the United States, Italy and Spain came samples of acute and convalescent COVID-19.

V lost 1 base and J lost 9, with 10 bases in between. This CDR3 comprises 13 residues. CDR1 is LNHDA, CDR2 SQIVND, per germline (reference sequence). The assay was immunoSEQ multiplex PCR, and TCRdb's table has in-frame clones only and misses some. The table includes roughly 200,000 clones, roughly 86% detected once. The receptor was isolated from a middle-aged man with active or convalescent COVID-19. The sequenced material came from peripheral blood. The chain couples TRBV19 to TRBJ2-1; a weak D match, TRBD2 (6 bases). The chain's CDR3 is CASSIAGRGEQFF. The CDR3 DNA is TGTGCCAGTAGTATAGCGGGGCGGGGTGAGCAGTTCTTC.